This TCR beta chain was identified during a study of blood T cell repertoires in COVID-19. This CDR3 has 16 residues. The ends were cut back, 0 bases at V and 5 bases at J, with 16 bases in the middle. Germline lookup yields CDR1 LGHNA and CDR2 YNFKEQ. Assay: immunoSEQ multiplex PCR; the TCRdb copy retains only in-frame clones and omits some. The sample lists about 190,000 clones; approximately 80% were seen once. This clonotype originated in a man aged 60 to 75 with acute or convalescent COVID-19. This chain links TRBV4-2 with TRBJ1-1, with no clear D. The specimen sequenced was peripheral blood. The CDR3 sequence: CASSQELLGGLTEAFF. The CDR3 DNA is TGTGCCAGCAGCCAAGAGTTATTGGGAGGATTGACTGAAGCTTTCTTT.